Sequencing of this T cell receptor (beta chain) was carried out in a study of beta chain features in type 1 diabetes. Study-wide results and limits: Moderately but significantly shorter TCRB CDR3s were found in Type 1 diabetes patients in all four CD4+ subsets. Diminished insertions and augmented deletions at VDJ junctions characterized type 1 diabetes patients.

This clone was observed a handful of times. The antigen is undetermined. Since all of the isolated RNA was reverse transcribed, expressed TCRB transcripts were what got sequenced. Each sample of naive, central memory or regulatory T cells had, on average, roughly 3.6 million reads. Method: immunoSEQ multiplex PCR; TCRdb's copy keeps in-frame clones and lacks some. Of 600,000 to 650,000 clones in the sample, about 14% are singletons; the top ten hold around 0.095%. A CD45RO/CCR7/CD25/CD127/CD95/CD27 panel sorted naive, central memory, regulatory and stem cell-like memory CD4+ cells. The sample was naive CD4+ T cells from blood. This sequence originates from a man younger than 35 in good health.

The CDR3 loop is CASSHRGLGETQYF. The CDR3 nucleotides read TGTGCCAGCAGTCACAGGGGGCTAGGAGAGACCCAGTACTTC. This chain links TRBV6-1 with TRBJ2-5; 9 bases are a match to TRBD1. There are 14 residues in the CDR3. Germline CDR1 reads MNHNS; CDR2 reads SASEGT. Losses at the gene ends were 5 bases for V and 4 bases for J; bases not matched to a gene: 5.